A selection of T cell receptor beta chains follows, all from one sample in a study of beta chain features in type 1 diabetes. The repertoire was sequenced with immunoSEQ multiplex PCR; TCRdb's copy has only in-frame clones and lacks some. The data contain tens of thousands of clones, 25% to 35% of them singletons. The source material was stem cell memory CD4+ T cells from blood. The receptors derive from a woman younger than 30 in good health. CDR3s include the opening cysteine and the closing phenylalanine or tryptophan. D genes are given only for firm matches. Clone size is shown for a subset of rows, as once, few, many or a class of expanded clone.

>NA|TRBJ2-1|NA|TRBV14
CASSPDLWSGSDNEQFF
TGTGCCAGCAGCCCTGATTTATGGAGTGGGTCGGACAATGAGCAGTTCTTC
>NA|TRBJ2-2|NA|TRBV7-2
CASSSDRLSVELFF
TGTGCCAGCAGCTCCGACAGGCTTTCCGTCGAGCTGTTTTTT
>few|TRBJ2-5|NA|TRBV7-2
CASSLDGGRETQYF
TGTGCCAGCAGCTTAGATGGGGGCCGGGAGACCCAGTACTTC
>NA|TRBJ1-2|NA|TRBV7-9
CASSGLNYGYTF
TGTGCCAGCAGCGGACTAAACTATGGCTACACCTTC
>NA|TRBJ2-1|NA|TRBV15
CATSRPRSYNEQFF
TGTGCCACCAGCAGACCCAGAAGTTACAATGAGCAGTTCTTC
>few|TRBJ1-4|TRBD1|TRBV5-6
CASSWDRGRSALFF
TGTGCCAGCAGCTGGGACAGGGGGCGCAGCGCGCTGTTTTTT
>NA|TRBJ2-7|TRBD2|TRBV5-1
CASSFSGGSYEQYF
TGCGCCAGCAGCTTTAGCGGGGGGTCCTACGAGCAGTACTTC
>NA|TRBJ2-5|NA|TRBV9
CASSVEIQGTQYF
TGTGCCAGCAGCGTAGAGATCCAGGGGACCCAGTACTTC
>NA|TRBJ1-2|NA|TRBV6-6
CASYQGYGYTF
TGTGCCAGCTACCAGGGTTATGGCTACACCTTC
>NA|TRBJ2-1|TRBD1|TRBV11-3
CASSPLRQGNEQFF
TGTGCCAGCAGCCCATTACGACAGGGCAATGAGCAGTTCTTC
>few|TRBJ2-3|NA|TRBV5-1
CASSFLRVTDTQYF
TGCGCCAGCAGCTTTTTACGGGTAACAGATACGCAGTATTTT
>NA|TRBJ2-1|NA|TRBV5-1
CASSLFGEGNEQFF
TGCGCCAGCAGCTTGTTCGGGGAAGGCAATGAGCAGTTCTTC
>few|TRBJ1-1|TRBD1|TRBV19
CASSPRSTGGKTEAFF
TGTGCCAGTAGTCCCCGCTCGACAGGGGGCAAGACTGAAGCTTTCTTT
>NA|TRBJ1-5|TRBD1|TRBV10-3
CAISSTGGQGQPQHF
TGTGCCATCAGTTCGACAGGGGGCCAGGGTCAGCCCCAGCATTTT
>NA|TRBJ2-5|NA|TRBV18
CASSPRQGRGTQYF
TGTGCCAGCTCACCCCGGCAGGGTAGAGGGACCCAGTACTTC
>NA|TRBJ2-1|NA|TRBV6-1
CASSEGGAEWGYNEQFF
TGTGCCAGCAGTGAAGGTGGGGCTGAGTGGGGCTACAATGAGCAGTTCTTC
>few|TRBJ1-1|NA|TRBV30
CASSQGSEAFF
TGTGCCTCCTCACAGGGCTCTGAAGCTTTCTTT
>NA|TRBJ1-1|TRBD1|TRBV11-2
CASSRDRGAEAFF
TGTGCCAGCAGTAGGGACAGGGGCGCTGAAGCTTTCTTT
>NA|TRBJ2-1|TRBD2|TRBV5-1
CASSGTSKNYNEQFF
TGCGCCAGCAGCGGGACTAGCAAGAACTACAATGAGCAGTTCTTC
>NA|TRBJ2-3|TRBD2|TRBV9
CASSLTPGTLAGGMDTQYF
TGTGCCAGCAGCCTCACCCCGGGGACTCTAGCGGGGGGCATGGATACGCAGTATTTT